The 17 T cell receptor beta chains given below trace back to one sample, sequenced in a study of shared clonotypes between healthy human individuals. The assay was immunoSEQ multiplex PCR, and TCRdb's table has in-frame clones only and misses some. This table holds roughly 2,300,000 clones, around 90% found once. The sample consisted of naive CD4+ T cells from PBMCs. The subset was: CD45RA+ positively selected. The receptor set was obtained from a man aged 18 to 29 in good health. Some clones in this sample may be carry-over from other donors' samples.

The CDR3 DNA sequence: TGTGCCAGCAAGGAGGTTTTAACTAATGAAAAACTGTTTTTT. It is translated as CASKEVLTNEKLFF. The rearrangement links TRBV2 to TRBJ1-4; no clear D. CDR3 length: 14 residues. Trimming removed 7 bases from V and 1 base from J, with 10 bases in between. The V gene's germline CDR1 is SNHLY and CDR2 FYNNEI.

This chain links TRBV19 with TRBJ2-5; 15 bases align to TRBD2. CDR1 is LNHDA, CDR2 SQIVND, per germline (reference sequence). Losses at the gene ends were 5 bases for V and 6 bases for J; bases not matched to a gene: 13. The CDR3 contains 18 residues. CDR3 in DNA: TGTGCCAGTAGTCCTACGGGACTAGCGGGAGGTCAGACTAAGACCCAGTACTTC. Translation gives CASSPTGLAGGQTKTQYF. The variable domain in full, completed from reference TRBV19 and TRBJ2-5, reads DGGITQSPKYLFRKEGQNVTLSCEQNLNHDAMYWYRQDPGQGLRLIYYSQIVNDFQKGDIAEGYSVSREKKESFPLTVTSAQKNPTAFYLCASSPTGLAGGQTKTQYFGPGTRLLVL.

The genes are TRBV10-3 and TRBJ2-2; perhaps TRBD2 as D (6 bases). The CDR3 runs 15 residues. Germline V gene sequence: CDR1 ENHRY, CDR2 SYGVKD. Trimming pared 2 bases from V and 4 bases from J, leaving 11 bases between. The CDR3 loop is CAISEGGTGTGELFF. The CDR3 bases are TGTGCCATCAGTGAGGGAGGGACGGGCACCGGGGAGCTGTTTTTT.

The gene calls are TRBV18 and TRBJ2-2, with no clear D. CDR1 KGHSH and CDR2 LQKENI come from the germline V gene. The CDR3 spans 16 residues. Trimming took off 1 base at V and 7 bases at J, with 16 bases between the two ends. The CDR3 reads CASSPQGGSAVGELFF. In nucleotides, the CDR3 is TGTGCCAGCTCACCACAAGGCGGCTCCGCGGTCGGGGAGCTGTTTTTT.

Remarks on this clone: Other DNA sequences in the sample encode the same CDR3. This chain joins TRBV19 and TRBJ2-5; TRBD1 matches at 7 bases. The ends lost 5 bases at V and 5 bases at J; junction bases unmatched: 5. This CDR3 is 13 amino acids long. Germline CDR1 is LNHDA and CDR2 is SQIVND (reference sequence). The CDR3 spells CASSDRERETQYF. Written as DNA, the CDR3 is TGTGCCAGTAGTGACAGGGAGAGGGAGACCCAGTACTTC. Full variable domain (missing parts from reference TRBV19 and TRBJ2-5): DGGITQSPKYLFRKEGQNVTLSCEQNLNHDAMYWYRQDPGQGLRLIYYSQIVNDFQKGDIAEGYSVSREKKESFPLTVTSAQKNPTAFYLCASSDRERETQYFGPGTRLLVL.

V is TRBV10-3 and J is TRBJ1-1; D is uncertain. Deletions cut 8 bases from V and 0 bases from J, with 10 bases between. Germline V gene lookup returns CDR1 ENHRY and CDR2 SYGVKD. This CDR3 comprises 13 residues. The CDR3 loop reads CAIGWSMNTEAFF. The CDR3 DNA follows: TGTGCCATCGGGTGGTCGATGAACACTGAAGCTTTCTTT.

CDR3 sequence (DNA): TGCGCCAGCAGCACAGGACTAGCGGGATGGGTAGATACGCAGTATTTT. Its translation is CASSTGLAGWVDTQYF. This chain joins TRBV5-1 and TRBJ2-3; 12 bases match TRBD2. The CDR3 is 16 amino acids. J was trimmed by 5 bases and V by 4 bases; bases with no gene match: 8. The germline gives CDR1 SGHRS, CDR2 YFSETQ.

Concerning this clone: Other DNA sequences of this sample code for an identical CDR3. The V and J genes are TRBV6-5 and TRBJ1-2; 7 bases line up with TRBD1. The CDR3 has 12 amino acids. V gave up 5 bases and J gave up 4 bases; unmatched junction bases: 1. Germline V gene lookup returns CDR1 MNHEY and CDR2 SVGAGI. The CDR3: CASSPGGYGYTF. CDR3 coding DNA: TGTGCCAGCAGTCCAGGGGGCTATGGCTACACCTTC.

The chain is built from TRBV19 and TRBJ2-7, with D possibly being TRBD1 (5 bases). The CDR3 spans 15 residues. Trimming stripped 6 bases from V and 5 bases from J, with 20 bases between. CDR1 is LNHDA and CDR2 is SQIVND in the germline V gene (reference sequence). The CDR3 bases are TGTGCCAGTAGCGGTATGGGCAGGGAACCCCACGAGCAGTACTTC. Amino acid sequence: CASSGMGREPHEQYF.

V gene TRBV6-1 combines with J gene TRBJ1-4; D might be TRBD1 (6 bases). V lost 3 bases and J 6 bases, leaving 14 bases between the germline ends. The CDR3 spans 15 residues. The germline CDR1 and CDR2 sequences are MNHNS and SASEGT. The CDR3 here is CASSENVGAYEKLFF. CDR3 DNA: TGTGCCAGCAGTGAGAATGTGGGGGCATATGAAAAACTGTTTTTT.

This chain joins TRBV5-1 and TRBJ2-2; 13 bases are shared with TRBD2. Looked up from germline, CDR1 is SGHRS and CDR2 is YFSETQ. CDR3 length: 16 amino acids. The V gene end was trimmed by 0 bases and the J gene end by 6 bases; junction bases not matched to a gene: 2. CDR3 coding DNA: TGCGCCAGCAGCTTGGGGGGACTAGCGGGACCCGGGGAGCTGTTTTTT. This encodes CASSLGGLAGPGELFF.

The chain has TRBV28 and TRBJ1-5, with 7 nucleotides matching TRBD1. V shed 5 bases and J 9 bases; nucleotides not matched to a gene: 4. Looked up from germline, CDR1 is MDHEN and CDR2 is SYDVKM. The CDR3 has 12 residues. The CDR3 region has the DNA TGTGCCAGCAGTCCTCAGGGGGGGCCCCAGCATTTT. Residues: CASSPQGGPQHF.

The V and J genes are TRBV7-8 and TRBJ1-1, with TRBD1 as a possible D gene (5 bases). Germline CDR1 SGHVS, CDR2 FQNEAQ. V lost 10 bases and J lost 3, with 15 bases in between. This CDR3 is built from 13 residues. The CDR3: CAIAWGRDTEAFF. The CDR3 coding sequence is TGTGCCATTGCCTGGGGGAGGGACACTGAAGCTTTCTTT.

On this clone: The identical CDR3 is also encoded by other nucleotide sequences in the sample. The rearrangement joins TRBV5-5 to TRBJ1-2; TRBD1 is a possible D gene (6 bases). V lost 0 bases to trimming and J lost 8 bases, with 11 bases between them. CDR3 length equals 13 residues. Germline assignment: CDR1 SGHKS and CDR2 YYEKEE (reference sequence). The CDR3 region has the DNA TGTGCCAGCAGCTTGGGACCAGGGGACGGCTACACCTTC. Translation gives CASSLGPGDGYTF.

The genes are TRBV6-1 and TRBJ2-5; the D gene is possibly TRBD2 (6 bases). V was shortened by 7 bases and J by 5 bases, with 17 bases between the two germline ends. The CDR3 has 14 residues. Germline V gene sequence: CDR1 MNHNS, CDR2 SASEGT. CDR3 sequence: CASTLMGLGETQYF. The CDR3 nucleotides are TGTGCCAGCACCCTAATGGGACTCGGGGAGACCCAGTACTTC.

This chain uses TRBV6-5 with TRBJ2-2; D is unclear. The length of the CDR3 is 14 residues. The germline V and J ends were trimmed by 6 bases and 3 bases, with 11 bases remaining between them. The germline CDR1 and CDR2 sequences are MNHEY and SVGAGI. The CDR3 is CASSPTTDTGELFF. CDR3 bases: TGTGCCAGCAGCCCGACCACCGACACCGGGGAGCTGTTTTTT.

CDR3 in amino acids: CASSVGTSANTGELFF. In nucleotides, the CDR3 is TGCGCCAGCAGCGTGGGGACTAGCGCGAACACCGGGGAGCTGTTTTTT. The rearrangement joins TRBV5-1 to TRBJ2-2; 10 positions agree with TRBD2. The V gene end was trimmed by 4 bases and the J gene end by 0 bases; junction bases not matched to a gene: 3. CDR3 length: 16 amino acids. Germline CDR1 is SGHRS and CDR2 is YFSETQ. The whole variable domain, remainder taken from reference TRBV5-1 and TRBJ2-2, is KAGVTQTPRYLIKTRGQQVTLSCSPISGHRSVSWYQQTPGQGLQFLFEYFSETQRNKGNFPGRFSGRQFSNSRSEMNVSTLELGDSALYLCASSVGTSANTGELFFGEGSRLTVL.